This passage covers 17 T cell receptor beta chains from one sample sequenced in a study of blood T cell repertoires in COVID-19. Assay used: immunoSEQ multiplex PCR; TCRdb lists only in-frame clones, some missing. The sample includes around 40,000 clones, about four fifths of them seen just once. Sequenced: peripheral blood. All receptors come from an older man with active or convalescent COVID-19.

This clone was seen only a few times. The genes are TRBV2 and TRBJ1-4; 8 nucleotides agree with TRBD1. The germline V gene has CDR1 SNHLY and CDR2 FYNNEI. V was clipped by 3 bases and J by 5 bases; unmatched bases: 11. The CDR3 is 17 residues long. In DNA form, the CDR3 reads TGTGCCAGCAGTGATCGGATAACAGGGGGGATAAATGAAAAACTGTTTTTT. As protein: CASSDRITGGINEKLFF.

The chain combines TRBV24-1 with TRBJ1-2; unclear D gene. V gave up 4 bases and J gave up 1 base, with 18 bases separating them. Germline CDR1 reads KGHDR; CDR2 reads SFDVKD. The CDR3 covers 17 residues. This chain's CDR3 is CATSDPGSKLLNYGYTF. For the CDR3, the DNA is TGTGCCACCAGTGACCCCGGGTCGAAACTACTTAACTATGGCTACACCTTC.

The gene calls are TRBV18 and TRBJ1-2; TRBD1 aligns across 8 bases. Germline CDR1 and CDR2: KGHSH and LQKENI. The trim removed 1 base at V and 0 bases at J, leaving 1 base unmatched. CDR3 length: 15 amino acids. The CDR3 DNA is TGTGCCAGCTCACCACGGGACAGGTCTAACTATGGCTACACCTTC. This encodes CASSPRDRSNYGYTF.

This clone came up once. This sequence joins TRBV12-3 or TRBV12-4 and TRBJ1-5, with 7 bases that match TRBD1. The CDR3 is 13 amino acids. With V trimmed by 5 bases and J by 5 bases, 3 bases remained unmatched. CDR3 coding DNA: TGTGCCAGCAGTGGGCAGGGGGATCAGCCCCAGCATTTT. Amino acids: CASSGQGDQPQHF.

J is TRBJ2-7 and V is TRBV6-2 or TRBV6-3, with 12 bases identical to TRBD2. The CDR3 runs to 15 residues. Germline V gene data show CDR1 as MNHEY and CDR2 as SVGEGT. Unmatched junction bases numbered 12, after V lost 6 bases and J lost 9 bases. The CDR3: CASSPRTSGVPGQYF. The CDR3 DNA reads TGTGCCAGCAGCCCACGGACTAGCGGGGTTCCTGGGCAGTACTTC.

The chain joins TRBV19 to TRBJ1-5; unclear D gene. Germline values: CDR1 LNHDA, CDR2 SQIVND (reference sequence). The CDR3 is made up of 15 amino acids. Trimming removed 3 bases at V and 0 bases at J, with 9 bases between. CDR3 DNA sequence: TGTGCCAGTAGTATGGTAGCTTATAGCAATCAGCCCCAGCATTTT. Translating gives CASSMVAYSNQPQHF.

The chain links TRBV7-3 to TRBJ2-2; 7 nucleotides agree with TRBD1. CDR1 and CDR2 (germline): SGHTA, FQGTGA. Losses at the gene ends were 2 bases for V and 7 bases for J; bases not matched to a gene: 13. This CDR3 comprises 17 residues. The CDR3 nucleotides are TGTGCCAGCAGCTTATTCCCCGGACAGGAAGGGATCGGGGAGCTGTTTTTT. As protein: CASSLFPGQEGIGELFF. The full variable domain, completed using reference TRBV7-3 and TRBJ2-2, is GAGVSQTPSNKVTEKGKYVELRCDPISGHTALYWYRQSLGQGPEFLIYFQGTGAADDSGLPNDRFFAVRPEGSVSTLKIQRTERGDSAVYLCASSLFPGQEGIGELFFGEGSRLTVL.

The genes are TRBV18 and TRBJ1-5, with D possibly TRBD1 on 6 matching bases. The CDR3 consists of 18 residues. Germline-derived CDR1 and CDR2 are KGHSH and LQKENI. Trimming took 4 bases from V and 1 from J, leaving 20 bases between them. The CDR3 DNA follows: TGTGCCAGCTCACTAAAGGTGTCCAGGGGAGAAAGCAATCAGCCCCAGCATTTT. Amino acid sequence: CASSLKVSRGESNQPQHF.

The rearrangement links TRBV5-1 to TRBJ2-1; no clear D. With 0 bases removed from V and 2 bases from J, the gap between germline ends came to 12 bases. Germline-derived CDR1 and CDR2 are SGHRS and YFSETQ. The CDR3 is 16 residues long. CDR3 residues: CASSLGPGRAYNEQFF. CDR3 DNA sequence: TGCGCCAGCAGCTTGGGGCCAGGTCGAGCCTACAATGAGCAGTTCTTC.

The rearrangement joins TRBV21-1 to TRBJ2-3; the D call in the table, TRBD2, was not verified against the DNA. TRBV21-1 is listed as a pseudogene. CDR3 length: 21 amino acids. CDR3 coding DNA: TGTGCCAGCAGCCCTGGTCTCTGTGAGACCGGGATCCGTACTAGCACAGATACGCAGTATTTT. Its translation is CASSPGLCETGIRTSTDTQYF.

This clone showed up just a few times. This chain links TRBV27 with TRBJ1-2; weak D call: TRBD1 (5 bases). The ends were cut back, 4 bases at V and 1 base at J, with 13 bases in the middle. Germline loops: CDR1 MNHEY, CDR2 SMNVEV (reference sequence). The CDR3 length is 15 residues. Here the CDR3 reads CASSSIGHLNYGYTF. As DNA, the CDR3 is TGTGCCAGCAGTTCGATTGGACATCTTAACTATGGCTACACCTTC.

The chain recombines TRBV6-2 or TRBV6-3 with TRBJ2-2, with 7 bases aligning to TRBD2. CDR1 and CDR2 from the germline V gene are MNHEY and SVGEGT. This CDR3 region has 14 residues. V lost 5 bases and J lost 4; bases outside the gene matches: 4. The CDR3, as DNA: TGTGCCAGCAGTCAGCGGGGATTCACCGGGGAGCTGTTTTTT. It yields the protein CASSQRGFTGELFF.

V usage is TRBV28 and J usage is TRBJ2-2; TRBD2 aligns across 7 bases. CDR1 and CDR2 from the germline V gene are MDHEN and SYDVKM. V lost 5 bases, J lost 5 bases, and 8 bases stayed unmatched. This CDR3 comprises 15 residues. CDR3 nucleotide sequence: TGTGCCAGCAGTCTCCGGGACTATTTGACCGGGGAGCTGTTTTTT. It is translated as CASSLRDYLTGELFF.

The chain has TRBV24-1 and TRBJ2-1, with 10 bases lining up with TRBD1. There are 15 residues in the CDR3. CDR1 is KGHDR and CDR2 is SFDVKD in the germline V gene. Trimming at V came to 1 base and at J to 7 bases, leaving 3 bases not matched to a gene. The CDR3 loop is CATSDFGTGANEQFF. CDR3 nucleotides: TGTGCCACCAGTGATTTCGGGACAGGGGCGAATGAGCAGTTCTTC.

The rearrangement joins TRBV5-1 to TRBJ2-7; 9 nucleotides match TRBD1. The germline gives CDR1 SGHRS, CDR2 YFSETQ. CDR3 length: 14 amino acids. The ends lost 4 bases at V and 4 bases at J; junction bases unmatched: 6. CDR3 protein: CASSPGTGPYEQYF. CDR3 nucleotide sequence: TGCGCCAGCAGCCCCGGGACAGGGCCTTACGAGCAGTACTTC.

The rearrangement uses TRBV2 and TRBJ1-2; D ambiguous. The ends were cut back, 10 bases at V and 0 bases at J, with 9 bases in the middle. The CDR3 has 12 amino acids. Germline CDR1 reads SNHLY; CDR2 reads FYNNEI. The CDR3, as DNA: TGTGCCACCGCGGCAGCTAACTATGGCTACACCTTC. Protein: CATAAANYGYTF.

The J gene is TRBJ2-7, the V gene TRBV4-1, with 8 bases that match TRBD2. V was pared by 0 bases and J by 5 bases, with 9 bases of the junction left unmatched. Per germline, CDR1 MGHRA and CDR2 YSYEKL. The CDR3 sequence is 16 residues long. The CDR3 bases are TGCGCCAGCAGCCAAGATCCGAGCGGGAGCCTCGACGAGCAGTACTTC. It yields the protein CASSQDPSGSLDEQYF.